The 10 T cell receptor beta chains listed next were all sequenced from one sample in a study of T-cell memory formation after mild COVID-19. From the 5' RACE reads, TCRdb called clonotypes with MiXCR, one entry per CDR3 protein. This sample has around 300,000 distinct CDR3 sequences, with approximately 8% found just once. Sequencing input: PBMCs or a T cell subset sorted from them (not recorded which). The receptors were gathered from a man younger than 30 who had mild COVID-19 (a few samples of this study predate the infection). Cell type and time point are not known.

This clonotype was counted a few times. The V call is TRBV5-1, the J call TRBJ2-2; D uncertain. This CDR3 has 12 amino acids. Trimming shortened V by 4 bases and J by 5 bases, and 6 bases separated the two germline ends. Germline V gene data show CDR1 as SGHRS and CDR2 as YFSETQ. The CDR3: CASSALTGELFF. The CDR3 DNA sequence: TGCGCCAGCAGCGCGTTGACCGGGGAGCTGTTTTTT.

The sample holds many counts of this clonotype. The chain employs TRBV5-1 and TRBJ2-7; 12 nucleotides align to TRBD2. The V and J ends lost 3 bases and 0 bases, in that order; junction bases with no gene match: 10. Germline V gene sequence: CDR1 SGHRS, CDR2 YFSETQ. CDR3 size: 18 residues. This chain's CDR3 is CASSSAPSGGAYSYEQYF. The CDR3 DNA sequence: TGCGCCAGCAGCTCAGCCCCTAGCGGGGGGGCCTACTCCTACGAGCAGTACTTC.

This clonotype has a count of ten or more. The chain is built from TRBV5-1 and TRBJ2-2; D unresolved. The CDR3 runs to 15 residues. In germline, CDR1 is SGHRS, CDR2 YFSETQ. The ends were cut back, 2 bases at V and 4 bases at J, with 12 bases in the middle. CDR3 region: CASSFGTVGTGELFF. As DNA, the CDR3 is TGCGCCAGCAGCTTCGGAACAGTGGGCACCGGGGAGCTGTTTTTT.

CDR3 region: CASSSVGTDTQYF. Written as DNA, the CDR3 is TGTGCCAGCAGCTCAGTTGGTACAGATACGCAGTATTTT. The J gene is TRBJ2-3, the V gene TRBV7-3; D is unclear. Germline CDR1 SGHTA, CDR2 FQGTGA. Trimming left V 4 bases short and J 3 bases short, with 8 bases between. This CDR3 has 13 residues.

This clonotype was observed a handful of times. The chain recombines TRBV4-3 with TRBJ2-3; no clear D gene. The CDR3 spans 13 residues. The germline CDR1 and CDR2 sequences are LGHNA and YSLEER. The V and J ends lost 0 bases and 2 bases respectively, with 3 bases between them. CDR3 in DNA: TGCGCCAGCAGCCAAGATACCACAGATACGCAGTATTTT. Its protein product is CASSQDTTDTQYF.

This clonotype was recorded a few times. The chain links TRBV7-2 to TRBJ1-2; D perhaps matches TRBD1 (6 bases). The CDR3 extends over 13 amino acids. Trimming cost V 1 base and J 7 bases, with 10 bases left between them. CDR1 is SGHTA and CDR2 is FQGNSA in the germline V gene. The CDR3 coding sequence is TGTGCCAGCAGCTTAGGGCGGGGGCTTGGCTACACCTTC. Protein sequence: CASSLGRGLGYTF.

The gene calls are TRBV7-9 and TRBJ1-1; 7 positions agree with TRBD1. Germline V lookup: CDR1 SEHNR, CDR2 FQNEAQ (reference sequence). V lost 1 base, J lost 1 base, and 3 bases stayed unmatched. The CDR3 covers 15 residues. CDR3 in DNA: TGTGCCAGCAGCTTAGTGGGGACAGCGAACACTGAAGCTTTCTTT. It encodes CASSLVGTANTEAFF. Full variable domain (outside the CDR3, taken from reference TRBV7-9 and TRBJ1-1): DTGVSQNPRHKITKRGQNVTFRCDPISEHNRLYWYRQTLGQGPEFLTYFQNEAQLEKSRLLSDRFSAERPKGSFSTLEIQRTEQGDSAMYLCASSLVGTANTEAFFGQGTRLTVV.

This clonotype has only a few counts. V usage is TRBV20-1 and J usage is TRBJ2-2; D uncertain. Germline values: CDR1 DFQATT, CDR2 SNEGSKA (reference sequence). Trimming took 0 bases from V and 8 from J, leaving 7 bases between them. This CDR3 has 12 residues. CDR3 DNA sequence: TGCAGTGCTAGAGATCGTGCTGGGGAGCTGTTTTTT. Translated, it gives CSARDRAGELFF.

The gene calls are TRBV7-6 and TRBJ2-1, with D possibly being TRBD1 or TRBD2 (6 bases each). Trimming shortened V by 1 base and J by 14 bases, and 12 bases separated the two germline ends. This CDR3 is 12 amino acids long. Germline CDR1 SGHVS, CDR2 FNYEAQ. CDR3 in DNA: TGTGCCAGCAGCTTAGGACTAGACAGGAAGTTCTTC. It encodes CASSLGLDRKFF.

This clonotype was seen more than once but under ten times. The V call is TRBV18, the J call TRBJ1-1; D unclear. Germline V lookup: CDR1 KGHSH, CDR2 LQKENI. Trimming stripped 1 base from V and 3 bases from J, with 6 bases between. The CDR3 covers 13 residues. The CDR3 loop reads CASSPQEDTEAFF. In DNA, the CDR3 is TGTGCCAGCTCACCACAAGAGGACACTGAAGCTTTCTTT.